A selection of T cell receptor beta chains follows, all from one sample in a study of PD-1 blockade in mismatch repair-deficient tumors. Data came from immunoSEQ multiplex PCR; TCRdb stores just in-frame clones and leaves some out. The profile shows tens of thousands of clones, 81% of them singletons. The material sequenced was peripheral blood, taken 12 weeks after starting pembrolizumab. Receptors originate from an adult with mismatch repair-deficient cancer. CDR3s include the opening cysteine and the closing phenylalanine or tryptophan. The size entry is marked missing in some rows and otherwise reads once, few, many or a size class.

TRBJ1-2 | TRBV29-1 | NA | CSAGTGVLGYTF
TRBJ2-1 | TRBV6-1 | NA | CASSEWRPSYNEQFF
TRBJ1-2 | TRBV19 | NA | CASSMGTGDNYGYTF
TRBJ1-2 | TRBV7-8 | few | CASTTAGQRNYGYTF
TRBJ1-1 | TRBV5-1 | NA | CASSYRENTEAFF
TRBJ2-7 | TRBV9 | NA | CASSVGGLSYEQYF
TRBJ1-4 | TRBV19 | few | CASSISASDNEKLFF
TRBJ1-2 | TRBV2 | NA | CASSETGPPDYGYTF
TRBJ2-1 | TRBV7-3 | few | CASSLYSSGSADEQFF
TRBJ2-1 | TRBV30 | NA | CAWRGGGTYNEQFF
TRBJ2-3 | TRBV7-2 | NA | CASSFPAATDTQYF
TRBJ1-3 | TRBV10-3 | NA | CAITPQGLGSGNTIYF
TRBJ2-5 | TRBV7-8 | NA | CASSLGAGVAETQYF
TRBJ2-5 | TRBV11-2 | NA | CASSSSGTRETQYF
TRBJ1-2 | TRBV18 | few | CASSPRGTSGGYTF
TRBJ1-1 | TRBV5-6 | NA | CASSLGGRLNTEAFF
TRBJ2-3 | TRBV9 | NA | CASSVATGRTDTQYF
TRBJ2-2 | TRBV4-1 | NA | CASSPYGTANTGELFF
TRBJ2-6 | TRBV30 | NA | CAWSGLFRTGANVLTF
TRBJ2-3 | TRBV19 | NA | CASSLSGRAKTTDTQYF
TRBJ2-5 | TRBV28 | once | CASSFLTGDETQYF
TRBJ1-3 | TRBV5-4 | NA | CASSLGLSGNTIYF
TRBJ2-7 | TRBV14 | NA | CASSQESQFSYEQYF
TRBJ2-7 | TRBV11-2 | NA | CASSAGTSGYYEQYF
TRBJ1-1 | TRBV5-6 | NA | CASSRTGTLYTEAFF
TRBJ1-1 | TRBV29-1 | NA | CSVTGTNTEAFF
TRBJ1-5 | TRBV9 | once | CASSPGQSNQPQHF
TRBJ2-7 | TRBV2 | few | CASSPGLAGYYEQYF
TRBJ2-1 | TRBV11-3 | NA | CASSSTSGYSYNEQFF
TRBJ1-5 | TRBV5-4 | NA | CASSANGGNQPQHF
TRBJ2-7 | TRBV27 | NA | CASSYGQGWNYEQYF
TRBJ2-1 | TRBV6-1 | NA | CASTNRRNEQFF
TRBJ2-1 | TRBV18 | few | CASSPSLSGTGGLNEQFF
TRBJ1-1 | TRBV11-3 | NA | CASSLAWASNTEAFF
TRBJ1-2 | TRBV5-1 | NA | CASSLGPGYLNYGYTF
TRBJ1-2 | TRBV5-6 | NA | CASRTGRAHYGYTF
TRBJ1-4 | TRBV2 | NA | CASSEALRGIDEKLFF
TRBJ2-7 | TRBV7-9 | NA | CASSRLAGVDYEQYF
TRBJ1-5 | TRBV15 | few | CATSRERTGSNQPQHF
TRBJ1-5 | TRBV27 | NA | CASAVEGALSQPQHF
TRBJ2-5 | TRBV28 | NA | CASSIQGAETQYF
TRBJ2-3 | TRBV11-2 | NA | CASRPIRGDGDTQYF
TRBJ1-1 | TRBV19 | NA | CASSISQMNTEAFF
TRBJ2-1 | TRBV7-8 | NA | CASSLVVAGSFGNEQFF
TRBJ1-1 | TRBV9 | NA | CASSDSPDRTVGTEAFF
TRBJ2-3 | TRBV27 | NA | CASSLRSLAGGGTDTQYF
TRBJ1-1 | TRBV19 | once | CASSRRAGTQAFF
TRBJ1-5 | TRBV4-1 | NA | CASSQDLNSPQHF
TRBJ1-1 | TRBV15 | NA | CATSRDEKPAKPFF
TRBJ2-1 | TRBV4-1 | NA | CASSQDLGEQFF
TRBJ2-2 | TRBV25-1 | few | CASSEKEIGELFF
TRBJ2-2 | TRBV27 | NA | CASSLWGPGGRTGELFF
TRBJ1-1 | TRBV6-5 | NA | CASTSGPGDTEAFF
TRBJ1-1 | TRBV7-2 | NA | CASSPYARNTEAFF
TRBJ2-1 | TRBV4-1 | NA | CASSQDWASGGGEQFF
TRBJ2-7 | TRBV23-1 | few | CASTKAPRRTVSAGPYEQYF
TRBJ2-7 | TRBV30 | NA | CAQYLEGAYEQYF
TRBJ2-1 | TRBV19 | NA | CASSSASGRAEQFF
TRBJ1-1 | TRBV19 | many | CASSMRRENTEAFF